This T cell receptor (beta chain) was captured in a study of beta chain features in type 1 diabetes. Cells sorted by CD45RO/CCR7/CD25/CD127/CD95/CD27 comprised CD4+ naive, central memory, regulatory and stem cell-like memory cells. CDR3 size: 12 residues. Germline V gene sequence: CDR1 SQVTM, CDR2 ANQGSEA. Expressed TCRB transcripts were sequenced because the entire RNA isolate underwent reverse transcription. Data came from immunoSEQ multiplex PCR; TCRdb stores just in-frame clones and leaves some out. Among 250,000 to 300,000 clones listed, less than 30% were seen once. Study conclusions and caveats: Within the patient group, naive, central memory and Treg TCRB repertoires appeared more similar to each other than within healthy donors. Across all four CD4+ subsets, people with type 1 diabetes showed modestly shorter TCRB CDR3s.

This clone was picked up a small number of times. Its matching antigen is unknown. The sample consisted of naive CD4+ T cells from blood. This sequence was found in a young woman with type 1 diabetes. The chain links TRBV29-1 to TRBJ2-5; D is perhaps TRBD2 (6 bases). Gene TRBJ2-7 matches the end of the DNA better, so the J call may be wrong. The CDR3 loop is CSVVEGSDEQYF. The CDR3 DNA reads as TGCAGCGTTGTGGAGGGTAGCGACGAGCAGTACTTC.